This T cell receptor beta chain was documented in a study of T cell repertoires in cytomegalovirus infection. Study-level background: Matching HLA type and CMV infection were both indicated by public TCR beta signatures.

TCRdb processed the reads anew with MiXCR; each CDR3 protein has one entry. The sample has about 68,000 distinct CDR3 sequences; approximately 24% are singletons. Study-wide results and caveats: CMV-specific HLA-C-restricted TCR beta clonotypes dominated the ex vivo response. CMV carriers with the relevant HLA were identified by cumulative public TCR beta family frequency.

Notes on this clonotype: The antigen is undetermined.

With 0 bases removed from V and 9 bases from J, the gap between germline ends came to 18 bases. The germline V gene has CDR1 LGHNA and CDR2 YNFKEQ. The CDR3 length is 16 residues. Material for sequencing was PBMCs, sequenced either directly or after in vitro stimulation (not recorded which). The chain uses TRBV4-2 and TRBJ2-1; a possible D gene is TRBD1 (5 bases). The sequence derives from a human donor in good health (CMV status not recorded). Some clones in this sample may be carry-over from other donors' samples. CDR3 bases: TGTGCCAGCAGCCAAGAAGTAGACCCAAGGGGTGGTGAGCAGTTCTTC. Its translation is CASSQEVDPRGGEQFF.